The next 26 T cell receptor beta chains were all read from a single sample in a study of OX40 agonist ivuxolimab in advanced cancers. Assay: immunoSEQ multiplex PCR; the TCRdb copy retains only in-frame clones and omits some. Of about 60,000 clones listed, nearly 95% are singletons. This sample comprised CD4+ or CD8+ T cells sorted from blood, obtained in a trial of the OX40 agonist ivuxolimab. Every receptor here comes from an adult with an advanced solid tumor such as melanoma, head and neck, liver or kidney cancer.

V usage is TRBV28 and J usage is TRBJ1-1; D is ambiguous. Trimming removed 5 bases from V and 3 bases from J, with 13 bases in between. Germline CDR1 and CDR2: MDHEN and SYDVKM. The CDR3 contains 14 residues. CDR3 sequence (DNA): TGTGCCAGCAGTATTCGAACGGGCTACACTGAAGCTTTCTTT. Translating it yields CASSIRTGYTEAFF.

This clone was detected once. The chain is built from TRBV2 and TRBJ2-7; D tentatively reads TRBD1 or TRBD2 (5 bases each). The CDR3 spans 13 residues. Germline values: CDR1 SNHLY, CDR2 FYNNEI. The V end lost 6 bases, the J end lost 2 bases, and 11 bases lay between the germline ends. The CDR3 DNA reads as TGTGCCAGCAGGGGGGTGTACACCTACGAGCAGTACTTC. Encoded protein: CASRGVYTYEQYF.

V is TRBV9 and J is TRBJ2-7; 8 bases are a match to TRBD2. Germline V gene data show CDR1 as SGDLS and CDR2 as YYNGEE. The J segment lost 5 bases and the V segment lost 4 bases, leaving 11 bases of the junction unmatched. This CDR3 has 15 amino acids. CDR3 DNA sequence: TGTGCCAGCAGCCCCAGCGCGGGAGGAATTAACGAGCAGTACTTC. Its protein product is CASSPSAGGINEQYF.

V gene TRBV27 combines with J gene TRBJ2-5, with 7 positions matching TRBD1. Judging by the DNA end, TRBJ2-7 fits better; the J call may be wrong. CDR1 and CDR2 from the germline V gene are MNHEY and SMNVEV (reference sequence). The CDR3 contains 16 residues. CDR3 loop: CASSLSPAGGSYEQYF. CDR3 nucleotide sequence: TGTGCCAGCAGTTTATCTCCGGCAGGGGGCTCCTACGAGCAGTACTTC.

The rearrangement joins TRBV7-2 to TRBJ1-5, with TRBD1 as a possible D gene (6 bases). Deletions cut 2 bases from V and 0 bases from J, with 14 bases between. This CDR3 spans 17 amino acids. Germline assignment: CDR1 SGHTA and CDR2 FQGNSA. The CDR3: CASSLPRGQYSNQPQHF. The CDR3 coding sequence is TGTGCCAGCAGCTTACCCCGGGGACAATATAGCAATCAGCCCCAGCATTTT.

The chain couples TRBV29-1 to TRBJ1-2; 7 positions agree with TRBD1. Germline trimming cut 4 bases from V and 8 bases from J; bases unmatched to any gene: 4. Germline V gene sequence: CDR1 SQVTM, CDR2 ANQGSEA. The CDR3 is 11 amino acids. CDR3 bases: TGCAGCGTTGTGACAGGGTTCGGCTACACCTTC. Amino acids: CSVVTGFGYTF.

CDR3 DNA: TGTGCCAGCTCAAGGCAGGAATCGTACGAGCAGTACTTC. Translating it yields CASSRQESYEQYF. The chain uses TRBV18 and TRBJ2-7; no clear D gene. The CDR3 consists of 13 residues. V gave up 5 bases and J gave up 4 bases, with 12 bases separating them. CDR1 and CDR2 (germline): KGHSH, LQKENI.

The genes are TRBV5-8 and TRBJ2-1; no clear D gene. Trimming removed 5 bases at V and 7 bases at J, with 10 bases between. The CDR3 is made up of 12 amino acids. Germline V CDR1 and CDR2: SGHTS, YDEGEE. CDR3 loop: CASRLWGNEQFF. In nucleotides, the CDR3 is TGTGCCAGCAGATTGTGGGGAAATGAGCAGTTCTTC.

This chain uses TRBV9 with TRBJ2-7, with D unresolved. Germline lookup yields CDR1 SGDLS and CDR2 YYNGEE. The CDR3 spans 13 residues. Deletions cut 0 bases from V and 0 bases from J, with 4 bases between. CDR3 bases: TGTGCCAGCAGCGTAGACGGCTCCTACGAGCAGTACTTC. It is translated as CASSVDGSYEQYF.

V usage is TRBV2 and J usage is TRBJ2-7; 7 bases align to TRBD1. The germline V gene encodes CDR1 SNHLY and CDR2 FYNNEI. The CDR3 is made up of 15 amino acids. Unmatched junction bases numbered 15, after V lost 10 bases and J lost 3 bases. The CDR3 region has the DNA TGTGCCACCGAGGTCTGGGGGACAGCGAACTACGAGCAGTACTTC. It yields the protein CATEVWGTANYEQYF.

The chain couples TRBV6-1 to TRBJ2-3; D is uncertain. V was cut by 6 bases and J by 1 base, with 17 bases left in between. The CDR3 length is 16 residues. Germline V gene data show CDR1 as MNHNS and CDR2 as SASEGT. This CDR3 reads CASSEPPITGTDTQYF. In DNA, the CDR3 is TGTGCCAGCAGCGAACCGCCCATTACAGGCACAGATACGCAGTATTTT.

This sequence joins TRBV19 and TRBJ2-7, with D maybe TRBD2 (6 bases). The germline V gene has CDR1 LNHDA and CDR2 SQIVND (reference sequence). CDR3 length: 14 residues. V shed 10 bases and J shed 0 bases, with 16 bases lying between them. The CDR3 protein is CATSWGVGSYEQYF. The CDR3, as DNA: TGTGCCACCTCGTGGGGGGTTGGCTCCTACGAGCAGTACTTC.

The chain links TRBV19 to TRBJ1-2, with D uncertain. V dropped 6 bases and J dropped 7 bases, with 15 bases sitting between them. The CDR3 runs to 13 residues. The germline CDR1 and CDR2 sequences are LNHDA and SQIVND (reference sequence). Written as DNA, the CDR3 is TGTGCCAGTAGCCAGCAGGCCCCTGGTGGCTACACCTTC. Translating gives CASSQQAPGGYTF.

V and J are TRBV29-1 and TRBJ2-1; 7 bases line up with TRBD1. The CDR3 runs 13 residues. V lost 8 bases to trimming and J lost 4 bases; unmatched junction nucleotides: 8. Germline V gives CDR1 SQVTM, CDR2 ANQGSEA. The chain's CDR3 is CSPRTGPYNEQFF. For the CDR3, the DNA is TGCAGCCCCCGGACAGGACCTTACAATGAGCAGTTCTTC.

J is TRBJ2-7 and V is TRBV29-1; a weak D match, TRBD2 (6 bases). Germline V lookup: CDR1 SQVTM, CDR2 ANQGSEA. This CDR3 region has 13 residues. V was trimmed by 6 bases and J by 3 bases, leaving 15 bases between them. The DNA of the CDR3 is TGCAGCGTAGATGGCGGGGCCTACTACGAGCAGTACTTC. This encodes CSVDGGAYYEQYF.

This chain uses TRBV7-8 with TRBJ1-5, with D unresolved. The germline V gene encodes CDR1 SGHVS and CDR2 FQNEAQ. The CDR3 contains 16 residues. Trimming removed 4 bases at V and 2 bases at J, with 15 bases between. CDR3 residues: CASSSRRAAGNQPQHF. Written as DNA, the CDR3 is TGTGCCAGCAGCTCCCGGAGGGCAGCAGGCAATCAGCCCCAGCATTTT.

Comment on this clone: This CDR3 is also generated by other DNA sequences in the sample. This chain uses TRBV9 with TRBJ1-5; unclear D gene. Trimming removed 0 bases from V and 4 bases from J, with 8 bases in between. Germline V lookup: CDR1 SGDLS, CDR2 YYNGEE. The CDR3 runs 14 residues. This chain's CDR3 is CASSVGGGNQPQHF. In DNA, the CDR3 is TGTGCCAGCAGCGTAGGGGGTGGGAATCAGCCCCAGCATTTT.

The chain uses TRBV7-9 and TRBJ2-5; TRBD1 aligns across 7 bases. V lost 3 bases, J lost 3 bases, and 13 bases stayed unmatched. The CDR3 spans 17 residues. Germline V gene data show CDR1 as SEHNR and CDR2 as FQNEAQ (reference sequence). CDR3 in amino acids: CASSFPTGLGGEETQYF. CDR3 nucleotides: TGTGCCAGCAGCTTTCCGACAGGGCTCGGTGGTGAAGAGACCCAGTACTTC. Full variable domain (remainder filled in from reference TRBV7-9 and TRBJ2-5): DTGVSQNPRHKITKRGQNVTFRCDPISEHNRLYWYRQTLGQGPEFLTYFQNEAQLEKSRLLSDRFSAERPKGSFSTLEIQRTEQGDSAMYLCASSFPTGLGGEETQYFGPGTRLLVL.

The chain recombines TRBV4-1 with TRBJ2-1; possible D gene TRBD2, 5 bases. With 0 bases removed from V and 8 bases from J, the gap between germline ends came to 17 bases. This CDR3 region has 16 residues. The germline gives CDR1 MGHRA, CDR2 YSYEKL. This chain's CDR3 is CASSQEGPLAIDEQFF. CDR3 nucleotide sequence: TGCGCCAGCAGCCAAGAAGGTCCCCTAGCTATAGATGAGCAGTTCTTC.

The V gene is TRBV5-1, the J gene TRBJ2-1; no firm D call. The CDR3 contains 15 residues. V was pared by 4 bases and J by 5 bases, with 16 bases between. Germline CDR1 is SGHRS and CDR2 is YFSETQ. CDR3 in DNA: TGCGCCAGCAGCCCGGCGTCTAGTCGGAACAATGAGCAGTTCTTC. Translated, it gives CASSPASSRNNEQFF.

The V call is TRBV5-8, the J call TRBJ2-3; the D gene is possibly TRBD1 (6 bases). Per germline, CDR1 SGHTS and CDR2 YDEGEE. Trimming pared 7 bases from V and 7 bases from J, leaving 16 bases between. This CDR3 spans 13 amino acids. The CDR3 reads CASDQGMGNTQYF. The DNA for the CDR3 is TGTGCCAGCGACCAGGGGATGGGGAATACGCAGTATTTT.

The J gene is TRBJ2-3, the V gene TRBV7-8; D is possibly TRBD1 (6 bases). CDR1 and CDR2 (germline): SGHVS, FQNEAQ. V was cut by 2 bases and J by 3 bases, with 12 bases left in between. This CDR3 region has 15 residues. CDR3 loop: CASSLTGLGTDTQYF. CDR3 nucleotide sequence: TGTGCCAGCAGCTTAACAGGGTTAGGAACAGATACGCAGTATTTT.

This clone was seen a single time. The rearrangement uses TRBV18 and TRBJ2-7, with 11 bases aligning to TRBD2. The V gene end was trimmed by 5 bases and the J gene end by 1 base; junction bases not matched to a gene: 4. Germline loops: CDR1 KGHSH, CDR2 LQKENI. This CDR3 is 15 amino acids long. CDR3 DNA sequence: TGTGCCAGCTCATCGGGACTAGCGGTTTCCTACGAGCAGTACTTC. It translates to CASSSGLAVSYEQYF.

The J gene is TRBJ1-5, the V gene TRBV5-1, with 8 bases that match TRBD1. The V segment lost 0 bases and the J segment 4 bases; nucleotides outside the gene matches: 3. This CDR3 has 15 residues. From germline, CDR1 is SGHRS and CDR2 YFSETQ. In nucleotides, the CDR3 is TGCGCCAGCAGCTTGGACAGGGGGGATAATCAGCCCCAGCATTTT. Residues: CASSLDRGDNQPQHF.

This rearrangement joins TRBV6-5 to TRBJ2-4; the match to TRBD2 covers 8 bases. This CDR3 spans 16 amino acids. Germline CDR1 and CDR2: MNHEY and SVGAGI. The V and J ends lost 4 bases and 1 base, in that order; junction bases with no gene match: 6. The CDR3: CASSSGGAGAKNIQYF. The CDR3 nucleotides are TGTGCCAGCAGTTCGGGGGGGGCTGGTGCCAAAAACATTCAGTACTTC.

This rearrangement joins TRBV7-2 to TRBJ1-2; D ambiguous. Deletions cut 3 bases from V and 4 bases from J, with 9 bases between. Germline assignment: CDR1 SGHTA and CDR2 FQGNSA. The CDR3 loop spans 13 amino acids. CDR3 amino acids: CASSFQDGYGYTF. The CDR3 nucleotides read TGTGCCAGCAGCTTTCAGGACGGCTATGGCTACACCTTC.